This T cell receptor beta chain was identified during a study of T cell therapy after organ transplantation (dated by TCRdb to between 2019 and 2020). Background for the entire study: Therapy products were autologous CMV-specific T cells expanded in vitro for roughly 15 days with a peptide pool of 30 HLA class I and II CMV epitopes. Of the roughly 10 patients, eight were classified as clinical responders and two were classified as nonresponders. The study was a follow-up TRBV repertoire analysis of an open-label phase I trial of autologous CMV-specific adoptive T cell therapy in solid-organ transplant recipients. Blood samples for the short-term post-therapy time point were taken 4 to 8 weeks after therapy ended. Long-term post-therapy samples were obtainable from only about 85% of the 10 patients. Patients were given up to 6 doses of T cells at 2-week intervals and were followed for roughly 30 weeks after finishing therapy. The median number of CMV-specific T cells given to patients was 1.92 x 10^8, delivered over 2 to 6 intravenous infusions.

The cysteine opens and the phenylalanine closes a CDR3 of 15 amino acids. The sequence is cut down to CDR3 DNA, 45 bases in frame from base 1. CDR1 SGHVS and CDR2 FNYEAQ were looked up in the germline V gene. V was cut back by 4 bases and J by 0 bases, leaving a gap of 12 bases between them. As for this clone: Its antigen is currently not known. No clone much larger than this one lies a single base away; base qualities are absent.

TRB CDR3 regions were amplified from genomic DNA with the immunoSEQ two-step, bias-controlled multiplex PCR assay. An Illumina NextSeq 500 was used to sequence the CDR3 libraries. The authors processed their data as follows. The immunoSEQ Analyzer platform handled the initial alignment and bioinformatics, which included bias normalization against synthetic CDR3 analogs. V, D and J gene annotation followed the IMGT database definitions. For further TRBV analyses, VDJtools version 1.1.10 and the R package tcR version 2.2.1.11 were used with default settings. GLIPH analysis was done using default settings in version 1.0. For CDR3 sequences with at least 5 reads, significant changes in clonotype frequency were assessed with a 2-sided binomial test and Benjamini-Hochberg correction (alpha = 0.01). TCRdb obtained this table from immuneACCESS and retained in-frame rearrangements with V and J assigned. These tables miss some clones; where compared with another copy, unresolved V genes account for less than half of the shortfall, and the remainder is unexplained. That table is the source of V, J and clone size, and D and trimming were worked out from the DNA. This sample gives 20,000 or so clones in total; 81% of them show up just once. The top ten clones comprise about 8.7% of the sample.

The time point tag for this specimen amounts to: 4-8 weeks after completion of therapy. Patients were solid-organ transplant recipients with drug-resistant/recurrent cytomegalovirus. Around nine of the trial participants were picked for repertoire analysis depending on whether post-therapy peripheral blood mononuclear cells were available. Viable CD3+CD8+CD4- lymphocytes were isolated from PBMCs by sorting on a BD FACSAria III. Genomic DNA was extracted from sorted cells with the Qiagen DNeasy Kit. Study-wide findings and limitations: Before therapy, nonresponders had marked clonal expansions, and after therapy the repertoires of nonresponders changed only minimally. Both transferred clonotypes and endogenous clonotypes not detected in the therapy products appeared to be included in post-therapy reconstitution. Fold change in CD8 clonality after therapy inversely correlated with pretherapy clonality, suggesting less biased repertoires were more receptive to remodeling. Assessment of confounders such as concurrent antirejection and antiviral medications was prevented by the small cohort. Reduced sample coverage from poor CD8+ T cell yield may be reflected in the few expansions detected in nonresponders.

Sequences were derived from CD8+ T cells from blood, sampled after autologous CMV-specific T cell therapy. This clonotype originated in a human patient who had received a solid organ transplant and had CMV disease. It is possible that, after a transplant, some T cells come from the graft donor. The V and J genes are TRBV7-6 and TRBJ1-2; the D gene cannot be resolved reliably. The nucleotide sequence is given as TGTGCCAGCAGCTCCCTTGGGGAAGCTAACTATGGCTACACCTTC. Protein translation: CASSSLGEANYGYTF. The full variable domain, with segments outside the CDR3 supplied by the reference TRBV7-6 and TRBJ1-2 proteins, appears as GAGVSQSPRYKVTKRGQDVALRCDPISGHVSLYWYRQALGQGPEFLTYFNYEAQQDKSGLPNDRFSAERPEGSISTLTIQRTEQRDSAMYRCASSSLGEANYGYTFGSGTRLTVV.